What follows are 17 T cell receptor beta chains derived from one specimen sequenced in a study of cytomegalovirus exposure and HLA in healthy donors. The primer mix had 60 Vbeta and 13 Jbeta primers. The table came from immunoSEQ multiplex PCR; TCRdb's copy has only in-frame clones and leaves some out. In the table there are approximately 110,000 clones, roughly two thirds of which are singletons. Sequencing was done on a sample of PBMCs. The receptor source for this set is a man aged 30-40 years in good health and CMV-seronegative.

The chain is built from TRBV29-1 and TRBJ2-1, with D tentatively TRBD2 (6 bases). Germline CDR1 and CDR2: SQVTM and ANQGSEA. The CDR3 length is 14 residues. Trimming removed 6 bases from V and 7 bases from J, with 19 bases in between. CDR3 bases: TGCAGCGTGTCTTTTCCGGGAGCCAGAAATGAGCAGTTCTTC. This codes for CSVSFPGARNEQFF.

CDR3 protein: CASSASGTQGEQFF. For the CDR3, the DNA is TGTGCCAGCAGTGCGTCCGGGACTCAAGGTGAGCAGTTCTTC. This sequence joins TRBV25-1 and TRBJ2-1, with D perhaps matching TRBD2 (6 bases). The CDR3 is 14 residues long. Germline V CDR1 and CDR2: MGHDK, SYGVNS. V was cut by 4 bases and J by 9 bases, with 16 bases left in between.

This chain connects TRBV7-9 to TRBJ1-3; D unclear. V shed 3 bases and J shed 4 bases, with 16 bases lying between them. The germline CDR1 and CDR2 sequences are SEHNR and FQNEAQ (reference sequence). The CDR3 loop spans 16 amino acids. The CDR3 region is CASSFLAISSGNTIYF. The CDR3 bases are TGTGCCAGCAGCTTTCTAGCAATAAGCTCGGGAAACACCATATATTTT.

The V call is TRBV5-4, the J call TRBJ1-2, with D tentatively TRBD1 (6 bases). With 2 bases removed from V and 2 bases from J, the gap between germline ends came to 7 bases. The CDR3 runs 13 residues. Germline assignment: CDR1 SGHNT and CDR2 YYREEE (reference sequence). The CDR3 DNA follows: TGTGCCAGCAGCTTCACAGGGAACTATGGCTACACCTTC. Translated: CASSFTGNYGYTF.

The chain combines TRBV28 with TRBJ1-2, with D tentatively TRBD1 (5 bases). V was shortened by 3 bases and J by 4 bases, with 6 bases between the two germline ends. Germline values: CDR1 MDHEN, CDR2 SYDVKM. This CDR3 has 12 amino acids. The CDR3 loop reads CASSLTAYGYTF. Written as DNA, the CDR3 is TGTGCCAGCAGTTTGACAGCCTATGGCTACACCTTC.

This clone has a handful of counts. The V and J genes are TRBV7-2 and TRBJ1-1; TRBD1 agrees at 9 bases. This CDR3 contains 14 residues. The ends lost 0 bases at V and 5 bases at J; junction bases unmatched: 1. CDR1 and CDR2 (germline): SGHTA, FQGNSA. The CDR3 DNA reads as TGTGCCAGCAGCTTAGCGACAGGGGGTACTGAAGCTTTCTTT. Its translation is CASSLATGGTEAFF.

The rearrangement uses TRBV30 and TRBJ1-2, with D tentatively TRBD1 (5 bases). CDR1 is GTSNPN, CDR2 SVGIG, per germline (reference sequence). The CDR3 runs to 12 residues. V gave up 0 bases and J gave up 7 bases, with 9 bases separating them. CDR3 loop: CAWSVGPGGYTF. In nucleotides, the CDR3 is TGTGCCTGGAGTGTGGGGCCTGGTGGCTACACCTTC. Full variable domain (outside the CDR3, taken from reference TRBV30 and TRBJ1-2): SQTIHQWPATLVQPVGSPLSLECTVEGTSNPNLYWYRQAAGRGLQLLFYSVGIGQISSEVPQNLSASRPQDRQFILSSKKLLLSDSGFYLCAWSVGPGGYTFGSGTRLTVV.

CDR3 in amino acids: CASSPGRGNTEAFF. CDR3 coding DNA: TGTGCCAGCAGCCCAGGGAGGGGGAACACTGAAGCTTTCTTT. The chain is built from TRBV6-5 and TRBJ1-1; the D gene is possibly TRBD1 (5 bases). Trimming shortened V by 6 bases and J by 1 base, and 12 bases separated the two germline ends. The CDR3 runs 14 residues. Germline V CDR1 and CDR2: MNHEY, SVGAGI.

This clone was picked up a small number of times. The chain has TRBV7-9 and TRBJ2-7; tentative D call: TRBD2 (6 bases). With 5 bases removed from V and 2 bases from J, the gap between germline ends came to 13 bases. Germline lookup yields CDR1 SEHNR and CDR2 FQNEAQ (reference sequence). The CDR3 consists of 14 residues. The CDR3 coding sequence is TGTGCCAGCAGCCCCCTAGCGTTCGCCTACGAGCAGTACTTC. It encodes CASSPLAFAYEQYF.

The rearrangement uses TRBV6-5 and TRBJ1-2; 7 positions match TRBD1. Trimming cost V 7 bases and J 0 bases; bases outside gene matches: 5. Looked up from germline, CDR1 is MNHEY and CDR2 is SVGAGI. The CDR3 totals 14 residues. The CDR3 here is CASTLTGTNYGYTF. The CDR3, as DNA: TGTGCCAGCACCTTGACAGGGACTAACTATGGCTACACCTTC.

This clone was counted once. This CDR3 is also generated by other DNA sequences in the sample. The rearrangement uses TRBV28 and TRBJ2-7, with 8 nucleotides matching TRBD1. With V trimmed by 2 bases and J by 2 bases, 5 bases remained unmatched. The germline CDR1 and CDR2 sequences are MDHEN and SYDVKM. This CDR3 comprises 15 residues. The chain's CDR3 is CASSLPGTGTYEQYF. CDR3 nucleotides: TGTGCCAGCAGTTTACCCGGGACAGGTACCTACGAGCAGTACTTC.

The genes are TRBV9 and TRBJ1-6; D is unresolved. The V and J ends lost 0 bases and 5 bases respectively, with 3 bases between them. The CDR3 spans 13 residues. Germline V lookup: CDR1 SGDLS, CDR2 YYNGEE. CDR3 coding DNA: TGTGCCAGCAGCGTAGCAAATAATTCACCCCTCCACTTT. It yields the protein CASSVANNSPLHF.

The V call is TRBV6-1, the J call TRBJ1-2, with D unclear. The CDR3 runs to 14 residues. Deletions cut 6 bases from V and 6 bases from J, with 17 bases between. Germline V gene lookup returns CDR1 MNHNS and CDR2 SASEGT. CDR3 nucleotides: TGTGCCAGCAGGACAAATTTCCGGGGAAATGGCTACACCTTC. It is translated as CASRTNFRGNGYTF.

This clone was seen a single time. The chain couples TRBV4-3 to TRBJ2-1; TRBD2 is a possible D gene (5 bases). This CDR3 region has 13 residues. CDR1 and CDR2 from the germline V gene are LGHNA and YSLEER. V was cut by 4 bases and J by 6 bases, with 10 bases left in between. The CDR3 is CASSPRASNEQFF. CDR3 nucleotide sequence: TGCGCCAGCAGCCCGAGGGCGAGCAATGAGCAGTTCTTC.

This chain uses TRBV15 with TRBJ2-7; 11 bases are a match to TRBD2. Germline V gene sequence: CDR1 LNHNV, CDR2 YYDKDF (reference sequence). This CDR3 is 15 amino acids long. V shed 5 bases, J shed 2 bases, and the junction held 5 bases outside the gene matches. CDR3 coding DNA: TGTGCCACCAGCGGACGACTAGCGGGGACCTACGAGCAGTACTTC. This translates into CATSGRLAGTYEQYF. Combining the CDR3 with reference TRBV15 and TRBJ2-7 gives the whole variable domain DAMVIQNPRYQVTQFGKPVTLSCSQTLNHNVMYWYQQKSSQAPKLLFHYYDKDFNNEADTPDNFQSRRPNTSFCFLDIRSPGLGDTAMYLCATSGRLAGTYEQYFGPGTRLTVT.

V usage is TRBV6-1 and J usage is TRBJ2-1; 11 bases map to TRBD2. This CDR3 comprises 14 residues. The germline V gene encodes CDR1 MNHNS and CDR2 SASEGT. V shed 7 bases, J shed 8 bases, and the junction held 7 bases outside the gene matches. The CDR3 region has the DNA TGTGCCAGCATGTTGGCACTAGCGGGAGATGAGCAGTTCTTC. Its translation: CASMLALAGDEQFF.

In the case of this clone: At one of its ends the junction is not consistent with the germline gene, which may arise from a read error. V and J are TRBV7-9 and TRBJ1-2; tentatively, D is TRBD1 (6 bases). The length of the CDR3 is 14 residues. In germline, CDR1 is SEHNR, CDR2 FQNEAQ (reference sequence). The CDR3 sequence is CSSSPDRWQYGYTF. In DNA, the CDR3 is TGTTCCAGCAGCCCAGACAGGTGGCAGTATGGCTACACCTTC.